Below, 23 T cell receptor beta chains from the same sample are listed, as sequenced in a study of shared clonotypes between healthy human individuals. Profiling relied on immunoSEQ multiplex PCR, and the TCRdb table lists in-frame clones only, not all of them. This table has about 1.5 million clones, 95% to 99% appearing once. Material: naive CD4+ T cells sorted from blood. Subset defined: CD45RA+ positively selected. Receptors originate from a man aged 25-45 years in good health.

The gene calls are TRBV11-2 and TRBJ2-1; no firm D call. This CDR3 contains 16 residues. The V and J ends lost 6 bases and 7 bases respectively, with 22 bases between them. Germline V lookup: CDR1 SGHAT, CDR2 FQNNGV. CDR3 residues: CASSPIRSPKENEQFF. DNA of the CDR3: TGTGCCAGCAGTCCCATCCGGAGTCCCAAGGAGAATGAGCAGTTCTTC.

V and J are TRBV18 and TRBJ1-1; 7 bases fit TRBD1. CDR3 size: 15 residues. The germline CDR1 and CDR2 sequences are KGHSH and LQKENI. V trimming: 0 bases; J trimming: 0 bases; junction bases outside the gene matches: 1. CDR3 in DNA: TGTGCCAGCTCACCACCGGGACAGCTGAACACTGAAGCTTTCTTT. Encoded protein: CASSPPGQLNTEAFF. The whole variable domain, remainder taken from reference TRBV18 and TRBJ1-1, is NAGVMQNPRHLVRRRGQEARLRCSPMKGHSHVYWYRQLPEEGLKFMVYLQKENIIDESGMPKERFSAEFPKEGPSILRIQQVVRGDSAAYFCASSPPGQLNTEAFFGQGTRLTVV.

The V call is TRBV7-9, the J call TRBJ2-7; D might be TRBD1 (6 bases). The V end lost 3 bases, the J end lost 2 bases, and 17 bases lay between the germline ends. Germline loops: CDR1 SEHNR, CDR2 FQNEAQ (reference sequence). This CDR3 region has 16 residues. The CDR3 spells CASSFVRDKNPYEQYF. The CDR3 DNA reads TGTGCCAGCAGCTTCGTCCGGGACAAGAACCCCTACGAGCAGTACTTC.

This clone was detected only once. V and J are TRBV5-1 and TRBJ2-3; TRBD1 matches at 7 bases. Trimming at V came to 0 bases and at J to 11 bases, leaving 18 bases not matched to a gene. CDR3 length equals 17 residues. Germline CDR1 is SGHRS and CDR2 is YFSETQ. As DNA, the CDR3 is TGCGCCAGCAGCTTGGCGGGGTCGGGACACGGGGACAGCATGCAGTATTTT. It codes for CASSLAGSGHGDSMQYF.

V is TRBV6-6 and J is TRBJ1-2; no clear D gene. Deletions cut 10 bases from V and 2 bases from J, with 14 bases between. Germline CDR1 and CDR2: MNHNY and SVGAGI (reference sequence). The CDR3 spans 13 residues. The CDR3 reads CATTQYANYGYTF. The CDR3 DNA is TGTGCCACCACGCAATACGCGAACTATGGCTACACCTTC.

The genes are TRBV28 and TRBJ2-5, with 9 nucleotides matching TRBD1. The CDR3 spans 15 residues. Germline lookup yields CDR1 MDHEN and CDR2 SYDVKM. Unmatched junction bases numbered 8, after V lost 4 bases and J lost 5 bases. CDR3: CASSSPGQGRETQYF. CDR3 DNA: TGTGCCAGCAGTTCCCCGGGACAGGGTCGTGAGACCCAGTACTTC.

V is TRBV7-3 and J is TRBJ1-2; D not resolved. The CDR3 is 13 amino acids. Looked up from germline, CDR1 is SGHTA and CDR2 is FQGTGA. V lost 4 bases, J lost 10 bases, and 16 bases lay in between. CDR3: CASSSSSITPYTF. CDR3 sequence (DNA): TGTGCCAGCAGCTCGTCTTCAATAACCCCCTACACCTTC. The full variable domain, its missing parts supplied by reference TRBV7-3 and TRBJ1-2, is GAGVSQTPSNKVTEKGKYVELRCDPISGHTALYWYRQSLGQGPEFLIYFQGTGAADDSGLPNDRFFAVRPEGSVSTLKIQRTERGDSAVYLCASSSSSITPYTFGSGTRLTVV.

This chain joins TRBV4-1 and TRBJ2-3, with D tentatively TRBD1 (6 bases). CDR1 is MGHRA and CDR2 is YSYEKL in the germline V gene. V was clipped by 0 bases and J by 6 bases, with 13 bases between them. The CDR3 sequence is 15 residues long. In nucleotides, the CDR3 is TGCGCCAGCAGCCAAGACAGGGGAAATCGGGATACGCAGTATTTT. Translating it yields CASSQDRGNRDTQYF.

The V and J genes are TRBV25-1 and TRBJ2-6; maybe TRBD1 (6 bases). Germline V CDR1 and CDR2: MGHDK, SYGVNS. Between the trimmed V and J ends, which lost 6 bases and 0 bases, there was a span of 12 bases. The CDR3 totals 16 residues. CDR3 sequence (DNA): TGTGCCAGCAGAAGGACAGCCGGCTCTGGGGCCAACGTCCTGACTTTC. Its protein is CASRRTAGSGANVLTF.

V usage is TRBV6-5 and J usage is TRBJ2-5, with 14 nucleotides matching TRBD2. From germline, CDR1 is MNHEY and CDR2 SVGAGI. V shed 10 bases and J 5 bases; nucleotides not matched to a gene: 6. The CDR3 sequence is 14 residues long. The CDR3 DNA reads TGTGCCACCGAGGGGACTAGCGGGGGCGAGACCCAGTACTTC. It codes for CATEGTSGGETQYF.

J is TRBJ1-2 and V is TRBV6-6; TRBD1 matches 8 bases. The CDR3 loop spans 13 amino acids. Germline CDR1 reads MNHNY; CDR2 reads SVGAGI (reference sequence). V lost 6 bases to trimming and J lost 7 bases; unmatched junction nucleotides: 7. Here the CDR3 reads CASREGQGGGYTF. The DNA for the CDR3 is TGTGCCAGCAGGGAAGGACAGGGCGGTGGCTACACCTTC.

This clone has a single count. V and J are TRBV2 and TRBJ2-3; TRBD2 aligns across 7 bases. The germline CDR1 and CDR2 sequences are SNHLY and FYNNEI. This CDR3 is 12 amino acids long. The junction had 5 bases not matched to a gene; V was cut back by 3 bases and J by 11 bases. The CDR3 coding sequence is TGTGCCAGCAGTGAGGCTAGCGGAGTGCAGTATTTT. As protein: CASSEASGVQYF.

This chain joins TRBV29-1 and TRBJ2-4, with D possibly being TRBD1 (6 bases). The CDR3 has 13 amino acids. Germline V gene sequence: CDR1 SQVTM, CDR2 ANQGSEA. The V and J ends lost 0 bases and 9 bases respectively, with 12 bases between them. The CDR3 DNA follows: TGCAGCGTTGAAGATCTAGGGGGTGGCATTCAGTACTTC. It specifies CSVEDLGGGIQYF.

The chain combines TRBV7-8 with TRBJ2-7; 8 bases line up with TRBD1. The CDR3 contains 15 residues. V shed 6 bases, J shed 2 bases, and the junction held 9 bases outside the gene matches. Germline CDR1 and CDR2: SGHVS and FQNEAQ. The DNA for the CDR3 is TGTGCCAGCAGACTGAGGCAGGGGGCGACCTACGAGCAGTACTTC. It specifies CASRLRQGATYEQYF.

The chain uses TRBV11-2 and TRBJ2-7, with 14 positions matching TRBD2. The CDR3 sequence is 18 residues long. Per germline, CDR1 SGHAT and CDR2 FQNNGV. The J segment lost 4 bases and the V segment lost 5 bases, leaving 13 bases of the junction unmatched. The CDR3 reads CASSTPSGTSGSRYEQYF. In nucleotides, the CDR3 is TGTGCCAGCAGCACGCCCTCCGGGACTAGCGGGAGTAGGTACGAGCAGTACTTC.

Note on this clone: Other DNA sequences from this sample encode an identical CDR3 as well. V is TRBV18 and J is TRBJ2-3; 9 nucleotides agree with TRBD2. The CDR3 runs 15 residues. Germline-derived CDR1 and CDR2 are KGHSH and LQKENI. V was clipped by 3 bases and J by 1 base; unmatched bases: 2. The CDR3 DNA reads TGTGCCAGCTCACCGACTAGCGGCCGCACAGATACGCAGTATTTT. Its translation: CASSPTSGRTDTQYF.

The chain employs TRBV9 and TRBJ2-1, with TRBD2 as a possible D gene (6 bases). Trimming took 0 bases from V and 6 from J, leaving 16 bases between them. Germline loops: CDR1 SGDLS, CDR2 YYNGEE. The CDR3 runs 16 residues. For the CDR3, the DNA is TGTGCCAGCAGCGTAGGGTCGAGTAGCGGAAGCAATGAGCAGTTCTTC. Translation gives CASSVGSSSGSNEQFF.

The chain couples TRBV5-4 to TRBJ2-7; D unclear. Looked up from germline, CDR1 is SGHNT and CDR2 is YYREEE (reference sequence). This CDR3 is 11 amino acids long. V was trimmed by 4 bases and J by 7 bases, leaving 9 bases between them. CDR3 in DNA: TGTGCCAGCAGCCGTGCTCAAGAGCAGTACTTC. Translated: CASSRAQEQYF.

The chain employs TRBV5-4 and TRBJ1-2; 9 bases fit TRBD1. V lost 4 bases to trimming and J lost 4 bases; unmatched junction nucleotides: 8. Germline V gives CDR1 SGHNT, CDR2 YYREEE (reference sequence). The CDR3 is 15 residues long. The CDR3 DNA reads TGTGCCAGCAGCACGGGGACAGGGTGGGCCTATGGCTACACCTTC. Translation: CASSTGTGWAYGYTF.

The chain combines TRBV13 with TRBJ2-5; possibly TRBD2 for D (5 bases). The germline V and J ends were trimmed by 5 bases and 7 bases, with 14 bases remaining between them. The germline CDR1 and CDR2 sequences are PRHDT and FYEKMQ (reference sequence). There are 13 residues in the CDR3. CDR3 in amino acids: CASSPSPEGTQYF. As DNA, the CDR3 is TGTGCCAGCAGCCCGTCCCCCGAGGGGACCCAGTACTTC.

The J gene is TRBJ2-7, the V gene TRBV20-1; 7 bases map to TRBD2. Germline V CDR1 and CDR2: DFQATT, SNEGSKA (reference sequence). This CDR3 region has 11 residues. V gave up 6 bases and J gave up 7 bases; unmatched junction bases: 6. The DNA of the CDR3 is TGCAGTGCGGGGCGGGAGTGGGAGCAGTACTTC. This codes for CSAGREWEQYF.

The chain links TRBV5-4 to TRBJ2-2; D is uncertain. V gave up 4 bases and J gave up 0 bases, with 13 bases separating them. CDR3 size: 16 residues. Germline lookup yields CDR1 SGHNT and CDR2 YYREEE (reference sequence). The CDR3 DNA reads as TGTGCCAGCAGCGCCGACTCGACCGCGAACACCGGGGAGCTGTTTTTT. It translates to CASSADSTANTGELFF.

This clone has a single count. Other DNA sequences in this specimen translate into the identical CDR3. V and J are TRBV25-1 and TRBJ2-5; unclear D gene. The V end lost 3 bases, the J end lost 0 bases, and 2 bases lay between the germline ends. The CDR3 is 12 amino acids. The V gene's germline CDR1 is MGHDK and CDR2 SYGVNS. The CDR3 DNA reads as TGTGCCAGCAGTGAGTACCAAGAGACCCAGTACTTC. Translated: CASSEYQETQYF.